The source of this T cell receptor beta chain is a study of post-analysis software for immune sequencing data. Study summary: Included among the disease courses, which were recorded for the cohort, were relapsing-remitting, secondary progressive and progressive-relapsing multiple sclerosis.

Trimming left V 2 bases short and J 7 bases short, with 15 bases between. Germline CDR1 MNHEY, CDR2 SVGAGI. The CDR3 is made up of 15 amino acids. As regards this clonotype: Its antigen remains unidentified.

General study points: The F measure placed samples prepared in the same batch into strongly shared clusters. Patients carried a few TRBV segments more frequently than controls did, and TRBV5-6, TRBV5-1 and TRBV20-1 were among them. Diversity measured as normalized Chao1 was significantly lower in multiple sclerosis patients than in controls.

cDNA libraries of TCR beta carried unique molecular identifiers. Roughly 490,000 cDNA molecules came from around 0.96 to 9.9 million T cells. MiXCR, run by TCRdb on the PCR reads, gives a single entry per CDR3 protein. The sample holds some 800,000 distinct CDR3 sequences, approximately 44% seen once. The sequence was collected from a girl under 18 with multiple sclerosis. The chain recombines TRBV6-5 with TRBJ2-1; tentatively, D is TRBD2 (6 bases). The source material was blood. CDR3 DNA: TGTGCCAGCAGTTACGACCGGGACTTACGTAATGAGCAGTTCTTC. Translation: CASSYDRDLRNEQFF.